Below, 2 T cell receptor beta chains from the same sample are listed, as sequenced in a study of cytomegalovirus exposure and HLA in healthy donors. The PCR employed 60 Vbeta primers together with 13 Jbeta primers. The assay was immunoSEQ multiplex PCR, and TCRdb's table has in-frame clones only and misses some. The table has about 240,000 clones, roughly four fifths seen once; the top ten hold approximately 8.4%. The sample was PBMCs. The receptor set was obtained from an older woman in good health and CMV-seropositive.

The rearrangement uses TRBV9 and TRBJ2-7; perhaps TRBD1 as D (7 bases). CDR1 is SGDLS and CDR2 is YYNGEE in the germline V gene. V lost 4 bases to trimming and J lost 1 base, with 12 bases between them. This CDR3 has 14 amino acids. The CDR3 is CASSHQGGSYEQYF. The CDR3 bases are TGTGCCAGCAGCCACCAGGGGGGTTCCTACGAGCAGTACTTC.

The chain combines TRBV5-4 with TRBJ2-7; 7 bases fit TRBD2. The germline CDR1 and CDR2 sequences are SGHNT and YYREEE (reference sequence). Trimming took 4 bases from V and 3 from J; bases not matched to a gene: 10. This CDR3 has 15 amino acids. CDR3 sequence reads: CASSPAASGNYEQYF. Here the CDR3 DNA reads TGTGCCAGCAGCCCGGCGGCTAGCGGTAACTACGAGCAGTACTTC.